These 15 T cell receptor beta chains came from one sample sequenced in a study of blood T cell repertoires in COVID-19. Profiling relied on immunoSEQ multiplex PCR, and the TCRdb table lists in-frame clones only, not all of them. The repertoire holds 250,000 to 300,000 clones, nearly 90% seen once, with roughly 2.9% in the top ten. Specimen: PBMCs or T cells enriched from blood (not recorded which). All receptors derive from a woman aged 45-60 years who had been exposed to COVID-19.

The rearrangement uses TRBV20-1 and TRBJ2-1; TRBD1 matches 7 bases. Germline lookup yields CDR1 DFQATT and CDR2 SNEGSKA (reference sequence). This CDR3 has 14 residues. Trimming removed 3 bases from V and 10 bases from J; junction bases left unmatched: 12. CDR3 sequence: CSASTADRWEEQFF. In nucleotides, the CDR3 is TGCAGTGCTAGTACGGCGGACAGGTGGGAAGAGCAGTTCTTC.

In DNA form, the CDR3 reads TGTGCCAGTAGTCTGTCGGACTACTTCTATAATTCACCCCTCCACTTT. Residues: CASSLSDYFYNSPLHF. The rearrangement uses TRBV19 and TRBJ1-6; D is unresolved. Germline-derived CDR1 and CDR2 are LNHDA and SQIVND (reference sequence). The CDR3 contains 16 residues. V gave up 5 bases and J gave up 3 bases, with 14 bases separating them.

This clone was counted once. CDR3 protein: CASSLGQGDGTQYF. The CDR3 nucleotides read TGCGCCAGCAGCTTGGGACAGGGGGACGGGACCCAGTACTTC. The chain couples TRBV5-1 to TRBJ2-5, with 9 bases aligning to TRBD1. Germline values: CDR1 SGHRS, CDR2 YFSETQ. With V trimmed by 0 bases and J by 7 bases, 4 bases remained unmatched. The CDR3 length is 14 residues.

V is TRBV6-2 or TRBV6-3 and J is TRBJ2-3, with D unclear. Per germline, CDR1 MNHEY and CDR2 SVGEGT. The CDR3 is made up of 13 amino acids. V was trimmed by 4 bases and J by 2 bases, leaving 7 bases between them. The CDR3 DNA follows: TGTGCCAGCAGTTCGCAGATCACAGATACGCAGTATTTT. As protein: CASSSQITDTQYF.

The chain combines TRBV10-3 with TRBJ2-5; maybe TRBD2 (6 bases). The CDR3 runs to 14 residues. Germline CDR1 ENHRY, CDR2 SYGVKD. Trimming left V 11 bases short and J 5 bases short, with 21 bases between. CDR3 residues: CAVQGGDFGETQYF. In DNA, the CDR3 is TGTGCCGTTCAAGGAGGGGATTTCGGGGAGACCCAGTACTTC.

The chain recombines TRBV5-1 with TRBJ1-1, with TRBD1 as a possible D gene (6 bases). With 1 base removed from V and 4 bases from J, the gap between germline ends came to 11 bases. This CDR3 comprises 14 residues. Germline V gene data show CDR1 as SGHRS and CDR2 as YFSETQ. The CDR3 nucleotides read TGCGCCAGCAGCTTGAGTACAGGGATCACTGAAGCTTTCTTT. Its translation is CASSLSTGITEAFF.

J is TRBJ2-3 and V is TRBV15, with TRBD1 matching over 8 bases. Germline V CDR1 and CDR2: LNHNV, YYDKDF (reference sequence). Trimming removed 4 bases from V and 5 bases from J; junction bases left unmatched: 11. This CDR3 comprises 16 residues. CDR3 sequence reads: CATSIGTGVSLDTQYF. The DNA of the CDR3 is TGTGCCACCAGCATAGGGACAGGAGTTTCCCTAGATACGCAGTATTTT.

The CDR3 region has the DNA TGTGCCAGCAGTTCAGCCCAGGGACACGGCTACACCTTC. It is translated as CASSSAQGHGYTF. The rearrangement uses TRBV2 and TRBJ1-2, with D possibly being TRBD1 (6 bases). The CDR3 extends over 13 amino acids. CDR1 and CDR2 from the germline V gene are SNHLY and FYNNEI. V lost 5 bases, J lost 8 bases, and 15 bases lay in between.

This clone was observed a single time. V usage is TRBV5-4 and J usage is TRBJ1-2; the D gene is possibly TRBD1 (6 bases). The V gene's germline CDR1 is SGHNT and CDR2 YYREEE (reference sequence). The V gene lost 5 bases and the J gene lost 7 bases, with 21 bases spanning the gap. The CDR3 has 15 residues. The CDR3: CASREQIRVQGGYTF. The CDR3 nucleotides are TGTGCCAGCAGGGAACAAATAAGGGTACAGGGTGGCTACACCTTC.

The rearrangement links TRBV3-1 (or the pseudogene TRBV3-2) to TRBJ2-2; D is possibly TRBD1 (5 bases). CDR1 and CDR2 from the germline V gene are LGHDT and YNNKEL (reference sequence). Trimming shortened V by 2 bases and J by 5 bases, and 6 bases separated the two germline ends. The CDR3 is made up of 13 amino acids. CDR3 amino acids: CASSQRGTGELFF. DNA of the CDR3: TGTGCCAGCAGCCAAAGGGGAACCGGGGAGCTGTTTTTT.

The V gene is TRBV27, the J gene TRBJ2-7, with D maybe TRBD1 (6 bases). Trimming shortened V by 6 bases and J by 3 bases, and 18 bases separated the two germline ends. CDR1 MNHEY and CDR2 SMNVEV come from the germline V gene (reference sequence). The CDR3 has 15 residues. The CDR3 here is CASSLRRDKYYEQYF. The CDR3, as DNA: TGTGCCAGCAGCCTCCGCCGGGACAAGTACTACGAGCAGTACTTC.

This chain links TRBV18 with TRBJ1-2, with D unresolved. Between the trimmed V and J ends, which lost 0 bases and 2 bases, there was a span of 7 bases. The CDR3 sequence is 14 residues long. Germline V CDR1 and CDR2: KGHSH, LQKENI. This CDR3 is CASSPPGNNYGYTF. Written as DNA, the CDR3 is TGTGCCAGCTCACCACCGGGCAACAACTATGGCTACACCTTC.

This clone has just one count. The chain joins TRBV2 to TRBJ2-3; D gene uncertain. The CDR3 has 13 residues. The germline V and J ends were trimmed by 8 bases and 1 base, with 10 bases remaining between them. The germline CDR1 and CDR2 sequences are SNHLY and FYNNEI. CDR3 in amino acids: CASLLAGTDTQYF. In DNA, the CDR3 is TGTGCCAGCTTGTTGGCAGGCACAGATACGCAGTATTTT.

The gene calls are TRBV5-1 and TRBJ2-3; 7 nucleotides match TRBD2. Trimming cost V 4 bases and J 4 bases; bases outside gene matches: 12. Germline assignment: CDR1 SGHRS and CDR2 YFSETQ. This CDR3 is built from 16 residues. This CDR3 is CASSQPGGMSADTQYF. CDR3 in DNA: TGCGCCAGCAGCCAGCCCGGGGGGATGTCGGCAGATACGCAGTATTTT.

V usage is TRBV7-8 and J usage is TRBJ1-3; 7 bases line up with TRBD1. Germline assignment: CDR1 SGHVS and CDR2 FQNEAQ. The CDR3 is made up of 15 amino acids. V shed 5 bases and J 7 bases; nucleotides not matched to a gene: 11. CDR3 sequence reads: CASSPPGTVRNTIYF. CDR3 DNA sequence: TGTGCCAGCAGCCCACCGGGGACAGTACGGAACACCATATATTTT.